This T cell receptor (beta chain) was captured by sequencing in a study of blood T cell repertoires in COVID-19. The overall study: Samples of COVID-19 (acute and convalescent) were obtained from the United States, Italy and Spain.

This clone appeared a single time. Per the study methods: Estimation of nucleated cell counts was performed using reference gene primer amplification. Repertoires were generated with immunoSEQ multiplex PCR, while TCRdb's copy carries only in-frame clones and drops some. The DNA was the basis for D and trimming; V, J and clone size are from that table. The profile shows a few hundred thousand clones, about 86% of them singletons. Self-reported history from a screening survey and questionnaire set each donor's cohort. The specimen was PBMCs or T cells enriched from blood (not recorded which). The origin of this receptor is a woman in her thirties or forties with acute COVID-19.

As DNA, the CDR3 is TGTGCCAGCAGCTTGGAGAGCGAGCAGTACTTC. Translating gives CASSLESEQYF. The gene calls are TRBV7-9 and TRBJ2-7; D not certain. The CDR3 sequence is 11 residues long. Trimming took off 3 bases at V and 6 bases at J, with 6 bases between the two ends. The germline CDR1 and CDR2 sequences are SEHNR and FQNEAQ (reference sequence).